This TCR beta chain was obtained from a study of blood T cell repertoires in COVID-19 (dated by TCRdb to about 2020). About the investigation overall: Samples covering the acute and convalescent phases of COVID-19 were provided by collaborators in the United States, Italy and Spain. The prospective study material was composed of cDNA or gDNA derived from T cells, B-cell-depleted T cells, or PBMCs. The dataset comprised deeply sampled blood TCRbeta repertoires from subjects exposed to, actively infected with, or recovered from COVID-19. The repertoires were released in a freely available public database intended as a resource for research on the immune response to SARS-CoV-2. Samples were obtained from the ongoing ImmuneRACE study (first 160 participants) and from over 1,000 subjects provided by 6 global collaborators. A de-identified subject ID, COVID-19 status, age in years and sex were almost always included in the sample metadata. Where HLA class I and class II types were available, the types were taken from metadata supplied by the sample provider, not from assay-based typing.

Summary of the overall study and its limitations: The amount of clinical and demographic metadata varied by source and participant and was provided uncurated.

Participants in the prospective study were aged about 18 to 95 years, lived in 20 to 30 United States geographic areas, and enrolled through a virtual design. In the prospective study, participants were assigned to cohorts based on the clinical history participants reported in a screening survey and a study questionnaire. Recovered participants in ImmuneRACE Cohort 3 were defined as having two consecutive negative NP/OP PCR tests, clearance from a healthcare professional, or resolution of symptoms. Mobile phlebotomists in the prospective study collected whole blood, serum and a nasopharyngeal or oropharyngeal swab from every participant. Additional blood draws and questionnaires over an approximately 2-month period could optionally be provided by prospective study participants. Before DNA extraction, prospective study blood samples were shipped either frozen or at room temperature. TCRbeta CDR3 regions were amplified from genomic DNA using the immunoSEQ Assay, a bias-controlled multiplex PCR. The authors' pipeline ran thus. The number of nucleated cells in each sample was estimated by amplification of reference gene primers within the assay. To quantify the absolute abundance of each unique TCRbeta CDR3 rearrangement, sequence reads were collapsed and filtered. For each sample, productive Simpson clonality was calculated by taking the square root of Simpson's diversity index across productive rearrangements. The immuneACCESS repertoire file appears here via TCRdb, limited to in-frame rearrangements. These files lack a portion of the clones; in checked studies, under half of the deficit traces to unresolved V genes, and the cause of the others is not known. V and J calls and clone size are those listed in that table; D and trimming were worked out from the DNA. The sample has 110,000 to 150,000 clones on record, about nine tenths of them singletons. The ten most abundant clones make up about 11% of the sample.

The V and J ends are trimmed by 0 bases and 10 bases, leaving 8 bases between them. From its cysteine to its phenylalanine, the CDR3 spans 13 amino acids. The CDR3 DNA has 39 bases and is translated from base 1. The germline V gene (reference sequence) gives CDR1 as SGHNT and CDR2 as YYREEE. Regarding this clone: The target of this receptor is not known. Per-nucleotide qualities are absent, and no much larger clonotype sits a single base away.

This TCR was recovered from a man in his sixties who had recovered from COVID-19. The chain was built from TRBV5-4 and TRBJ1-6; TRBD1 is a possible D gene, resting on 5 matching bases. Sequencing was done on a sample of PBMCs or T cells enriched from blood (not recorded which). The DNA sequence is as follows: TGTGCCAGCAGCTTGGAAACAGGCTCACCCCTCCACTTT. This is translated as CASSLETGSPLHF. This CDR3, with the reference TRBV5-4 and TRBJ1-6 proteins standing in past its ends, gives the full variable domain ETGVTQSPTHLIKTRGQQVTLRCSSQSGHNTVSWYQQALGQGPQFIFQYYREEENGRGNFPPRFSGLQFPNYSSELNVNALELDDSALYLCASSLETGSPLHFGNGTRLTVT.